These 14 T cell receptor beta chains came from one sample sequenced in a study of blood T cell repertoires in COVID-19. Profiling relied on immunoSEQ multiplex PCR, and the TCRdb table lists in-frame clones only, not all of them. The table lists a few hundred thousand clones, 75% to 90% of them singletons. Specimen: peripheral blood. The receptors derive from a woman in her late teens or twenties with acute or convalescent COVID-19.

This chain joins TRBV11-2 and TRBJ2-6; possible D gene TRBD1, 7 bases. The germline CDR1 and CDR2 sequences are SGHAT and FQNNGV. The CDR3 runs to 16 residues. Trimming pared 4 bases from V and 4 bases from J, leaving 14 bases between. CDR3 sequence (DNA): TGTGCCAGCAGCTCCCAGGGGGGTTCAGGGGCCAACGTCCTGACTTTC. Translation: CASSSQGGSGANVLTF.

In DNA form, the CDR3 reads TGTGCCAGCAGCCCCGGACAGGGGGTATTTTCTGCTTTCTTT. Protein: CASSPGQGVFSAFF. This rearrangement joins TRBV5-4 to TRBJ1-1, with 10 bases that match TRBD1. V shed 4 bases, J shed 11 bases, and the junction held 11 bases outside the gene matches. CDR1 is SGHNT, CDR2 YYREEE, per germline (reference sequence). This CDR3 is built from 14 residues. Together with reference TRBV5-4 and TRBJ1-1, the CDR3 gives the full variable domain: ETGVTQSPTHLIKTRGQQVTLRCSSQSGHNTVSWYQQALGQGPQFIFQYYREEENGRGNFPPRFSGLQFPNYSSELNVNALELDDSALYLCASSPGQGVFSAFFGQGTRLTVV.

The genes are TRBV7-8 and TRBJ2-2, with D possibly TRBD2 on 6 matching bases. V was shortened by 8 bases and J by 3 bases, with 13 bases between the two germline ends. Germline CDR1 and CDR2: SGHVS and FQNEAQ. The CDR3 has 14 residues. This CDR3 is CASPGGRDTGELFF. The CDR3 bases are TGTGCCAGCCCCGGGGGTCGGGACACCGGGGAGCTGTTTTTT.

The rearrangement links TRBV7-7 to TRBJ2-5; a weak D match, TRBD1 (6 bases). This CDR3 is 17 amino acids long. Germline CDR1 and CDR2: SSHAT and FNYEAQ (reference sequence). V shed 5 bases and J shed 0 bases, with 19 bases lying between them. The CDR3 DNA sequence: TGTGCCAGCAGCCCAGGACAGCCGAACATAAACCAAGAGACCCAGTACTTC. Its protein product is CASSPGQPNINQETQYF.

V usage is TRBV3-1 (or the pseudogene TRBV3-2) and J usage is TRBJ1-1, with D possibly matching TRBD1 (5 bases). The V end lost 4 bases, the J end lost 0 bases, and 12 bases lay between the germline ends. The CDR3 runs to 15 residues. Germline V gives CDR1 LGHDT, CDR2 YNNKEL (reference sequence). The CDR3 sequence is CASSLWTTMNTEAFF. The CDR3 nucleotides are TGTGCCAGCAGCCTGTGGACAACTATGAACACTGAAGCTTTCTTT.

This chain's CDR3 is CASGLARYNEQFF. In nucleotides, the CDR3 is TGTGCCAGTGGACTAGCGAGATACAATGAGCAGTTCTTC. The chain carries TRBV27 and TRBJ2-1; 9 nucleotides align to TRBD2. This CDR3 contains 13 residues. Germline V gives CDR1 MNHEY, CDR2 SMNVEV (reference sequence). V shed 9 bases and J 4 bases; nucleotides not matched to a gene: 4.

V gene TRBV6-2 or TRBV6-3 combines with J gene TRBJ1-5, with D perhaps matching TRBD1 (5 bases). The ends were cut back, 2 bases at V and 5 bases at J, with 10 bases in the middle. CDR1 is MNHEY and CDR2 is SVGEGT in the germline V gene. The CDR3 is made up of 14 amino acids. The CDR3 protein is CASSYPEQDQPQHF. As DNA, the CDR3 is TGTGCCAGCAGTTACCCAGAACAGGATCAGCCCCAGCATTTT.

V and J are TRBV19 and TRBJ1-2, with D uncertain. Trimming pared 7 bases from V and 0 bases from J, leaving 12 bases between. This CDR3 is built from 14 residues. Germline V gene data show CDR1 as LNHDA and CDR2 as SQIVND (reference sequence). CDR3 DNA sequence: TGTGCCAGTACATCGAGCCACGCTAACTATGGCTACACCTTC. Translation gives CASTSSHANYGYTF. The full variable domain, its missing parts supplied by reference TRBV19 and TRBJ1-2, is DGGITQSPKYLFRKEGQNVTLSCEQNLNHDAMYWYRQDPGQGLRLIYYSQIVNDFQKGDIAEGYSVSREKKESFPLTVTSAQKNPTAFYLCASTSSHANYGYTFGSGTRLTVV.

The chain links TRBV6-2 or TRBV6-3 to TRBJ1-5; D possibly corresponds to TRBD1 (6 bases). The germline CDR1 and CDR2 sequences are MNHEY and SVGEGT. This CDR3 has 14 residues. Trimming removed 6 bases at V and 5 bases at J, with 14 bases between. The CDR3 sequence: CASSSRDTYQPQHF. CDR3 DNA sequence: TGTGCCAGCAGCTCCCGGGACACTTATCAGCCCCAGCATTTT.

CDR3 DNA: TGTGCCAGCTCACCAGCTCCAGGGGGCACCGGGGAGCTGTTTTTT. It yields the protein CASSPAPGGTGELFF. V usage is TRBV18 and J usage is TRBJ2-2, with TRBD1 identical over 7 bases. V dropped 2 bases and J dropped 4; count of bases not matched to a gene: 4. CDR3 size: 15 residues. Germline CDR1 is KGHSH and CDR2 is LQKENI.

J is TRBJ2-3 and V is TRBV18; TRBD1 aligns across 7 bases. CDR1 and CDR2 from the germline V gene are KGHSH and LQKENI. V dropped 4 bases and J dropped 1; count of bases not matched to a gene: 8. The CDR3 has 16 residues. The CDR3, as DNA: TGTGCCAGCTCACTACGGGACAGTGGTGGCACAGATACGCAGTATTTT. It translates to CASSLRDSGGTDTQYF.

V gene TRBV9 combines with J gene TRBJ2-1; 12 nucleotides agree with TRBD2. Germline V gives CDR1 SGDLS, CDR2 YYNGEE. With 0 bases clipped from V and 7 bases from J, the junction kept 5 bases outside the gene matches. This CDR3 has 16 amino acids. The CDR3 here is CASSVDPSGRENEQFF. DNA of the CDR3: TGTGCCAGCAGCGTAGACCCTAGCGGGAGGGAAAATGAGCAGTTCTTC.

The chain has TRBV18 and TRBJ1-6, with 7 positions matching TRBD1. CDR1 is KGHSH and CDR2 is LQKENI in the germline V gene. The CDR3 consists of 16 residues. V was pared by 3 bases and J by 5 bases, with 7 bases of the junction left unmatched. The CDR3 sequence is CASSPNQGVNNSPLHF. CDR3 bases: TGTGCCAGCTCACCGAACCAGGGGGTAAATAATTCACCCCTCCACTTT. The whole variable domain, filled in from reference TRBV18 and TRBJ1-6, reads NAGVMQNPRHLVRRRGQEARLRCSPMKGHSHVYWYRQLPEEGLKFMVYLQKENIIDESGMPKERFSAEFPKEGPSILRIQQVVRGDSAAYFCASSPNQGVNNSPLHFGNGTRLTVT.

The V and J genes are TRBV19 and TRBJ2-7; 9 positions agree with TRBD1. CDR1 LNHDA and CDR2 SQIVND come from the germline V gene (reference sequence). The V segment lost 3 bases and the J segment 0 bases; nucleotides outside the gene matches: 3. This CDR3 contains 15 residues. As DNA, the CDR3 is TGTGCCAGTAGTATCGAACAGGGGGCCTCCTACGAGCAGTACTTC. Encoded protein: CASSIEQGASYEQYF.